Sequencing of this T cell receptor (beta chain) was carried out in a study of blood T cell repertoires in COVID-19. At the level of the study: The cDNA or gDNA used as material had been derived from T cells, B-cell-depleted T cells, or PBMCs.

One Seattle source followed patients from active infection through their disease course. In the original processing: Reference gene primers were amplified, and this amplification served to estimate nucleated cell counts. Only in-frame clones appear in the TCRdb table, and some are missing; sequencing was by immunoSEQ multiplex PCR. V and J calls and clone size are given by that table; D and trimming were obtained from the DNA. There are roughly 120,000 clones in the sample; about 90% occur only once, and about 1.9% lies in the top ten. The germline V and J ends were trimmed by 8 bases and 0 bases, with 11 bases remaining between them. Germline V CDR1 and CDR2: MNHEY, SMNVEV (reference sequence). The CDR3 sequence is 13 residues long.

Sample: peripheral blood. The rearrangement uses TRBV27 and TRBJ2-7; D unclear. The TCR sequence derives from a man aged 45-65 years with COVID-19, enrolled during active disease. The CDR3 coding sequence is TGTGCCAGCGCTGTCCCCTACTCCTACGAGCAGTACTTC. It encodes CASAVPYSYEQYF.